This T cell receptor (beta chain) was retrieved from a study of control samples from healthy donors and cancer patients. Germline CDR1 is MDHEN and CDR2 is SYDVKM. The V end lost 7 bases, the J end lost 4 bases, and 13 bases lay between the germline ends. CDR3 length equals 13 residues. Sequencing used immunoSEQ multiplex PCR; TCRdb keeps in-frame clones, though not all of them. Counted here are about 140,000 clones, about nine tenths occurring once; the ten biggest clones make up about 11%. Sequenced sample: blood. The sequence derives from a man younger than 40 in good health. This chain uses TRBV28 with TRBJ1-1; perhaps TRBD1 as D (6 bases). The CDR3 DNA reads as TGTGCCAGCACTCACAGGGTTCCCACTGAAGCTTTCTTT. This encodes CASTHRVPTEAFF.